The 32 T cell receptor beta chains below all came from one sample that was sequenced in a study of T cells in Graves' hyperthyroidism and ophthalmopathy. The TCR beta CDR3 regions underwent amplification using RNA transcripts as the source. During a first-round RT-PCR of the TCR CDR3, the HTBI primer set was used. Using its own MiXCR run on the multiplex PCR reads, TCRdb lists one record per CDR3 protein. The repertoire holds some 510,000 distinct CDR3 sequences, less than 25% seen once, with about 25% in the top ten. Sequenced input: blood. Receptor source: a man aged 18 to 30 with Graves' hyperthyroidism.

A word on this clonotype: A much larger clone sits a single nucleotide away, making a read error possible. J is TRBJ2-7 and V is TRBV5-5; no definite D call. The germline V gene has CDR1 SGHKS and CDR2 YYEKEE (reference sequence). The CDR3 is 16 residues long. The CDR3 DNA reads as TGTGCCAGCAGCTTGGGGAGACTCAGGAGCTCCTACGAGCTGTACTTC. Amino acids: CASSLGRLRSSYELYF.

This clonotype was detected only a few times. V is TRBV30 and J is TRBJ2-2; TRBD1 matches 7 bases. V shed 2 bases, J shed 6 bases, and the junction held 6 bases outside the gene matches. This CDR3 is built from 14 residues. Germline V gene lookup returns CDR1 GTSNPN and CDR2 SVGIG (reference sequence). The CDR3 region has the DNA TGTGCCTGGAGTAAGACAGGGATCGCCGGGGAGCTGTTTTTT. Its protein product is CAWSKTGIAGELFF. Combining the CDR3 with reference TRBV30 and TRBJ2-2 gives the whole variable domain SQTIHQWPATLVQPVGSPLSLECTVEGTSNPNLYWYRQAAGRGLQLLFYSVGIGQISSEVPQNLSASRPQDRQFILSSKKLLLSDSGFYLCAWSKTGIAGELFFGEGSRLTVL.

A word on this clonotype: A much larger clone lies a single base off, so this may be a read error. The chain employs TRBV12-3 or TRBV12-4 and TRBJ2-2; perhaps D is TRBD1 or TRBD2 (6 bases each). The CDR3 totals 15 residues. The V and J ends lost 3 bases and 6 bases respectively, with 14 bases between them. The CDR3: CASSFTGGAAGELFF. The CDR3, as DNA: TGTGCCAGCAGTTTCACCGGGGGCGCAGCCGGGGAGCTGTTTTTT.

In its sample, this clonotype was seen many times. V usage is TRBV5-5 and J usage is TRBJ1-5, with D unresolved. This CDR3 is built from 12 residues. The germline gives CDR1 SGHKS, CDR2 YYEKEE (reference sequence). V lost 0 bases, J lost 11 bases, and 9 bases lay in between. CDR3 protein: CASSLGGAAQHF. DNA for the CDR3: TGTGCCAGCAGCTTGGGTGGTGCGGCCCAGCATTTT.

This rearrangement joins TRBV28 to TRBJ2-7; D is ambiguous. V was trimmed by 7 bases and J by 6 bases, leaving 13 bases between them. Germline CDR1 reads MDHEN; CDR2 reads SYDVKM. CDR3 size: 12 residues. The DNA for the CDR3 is TGTGCCAGCACCACTTCCGACTTCGAGCAGTACTTC. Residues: CASTTSDFEQYF. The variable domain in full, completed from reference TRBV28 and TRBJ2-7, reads DVKVTQSSRYLVKRTGEKVFLECVQDMDHENMFWYRQDPGLGLRLIYFSYDVKMKEKGDIPEGYSVSREKKERFSLILESASTNQTSMYLCASTTSDFEQYFGPGTRLTVT.

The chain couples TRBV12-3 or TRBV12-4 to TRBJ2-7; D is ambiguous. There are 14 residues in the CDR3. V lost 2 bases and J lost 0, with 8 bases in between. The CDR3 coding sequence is TGTGCCAGCAGTTTATACCCATACTCCTACGAGCAGTACTTC. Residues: CASSLYPYSYEQYF.

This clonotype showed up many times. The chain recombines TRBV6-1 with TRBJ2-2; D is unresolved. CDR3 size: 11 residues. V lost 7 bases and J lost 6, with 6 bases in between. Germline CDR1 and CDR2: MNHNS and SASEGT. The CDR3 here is CASTLSGELFF. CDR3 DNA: TGTGCCAGCACCCTTTCCGGGGAGCTGTTTTTT.

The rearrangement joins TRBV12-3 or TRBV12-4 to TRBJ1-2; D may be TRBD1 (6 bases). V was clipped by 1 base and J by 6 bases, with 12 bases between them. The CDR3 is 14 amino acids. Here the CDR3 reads CASSLETGIHGYTF. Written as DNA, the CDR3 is TGTGCCAGCAGTTTAGAAACAGGGATCCATGGCTACACCTTC.

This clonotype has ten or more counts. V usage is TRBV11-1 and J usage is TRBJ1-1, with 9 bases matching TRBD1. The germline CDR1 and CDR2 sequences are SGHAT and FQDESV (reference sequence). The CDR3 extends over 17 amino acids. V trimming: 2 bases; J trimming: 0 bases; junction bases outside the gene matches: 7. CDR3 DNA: TGTGCCAGCAGCTTAAGACAGGGGGAACACATGAACACTGAAGCTTTCTTT. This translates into CASSLRQGEHMNTEAFF.

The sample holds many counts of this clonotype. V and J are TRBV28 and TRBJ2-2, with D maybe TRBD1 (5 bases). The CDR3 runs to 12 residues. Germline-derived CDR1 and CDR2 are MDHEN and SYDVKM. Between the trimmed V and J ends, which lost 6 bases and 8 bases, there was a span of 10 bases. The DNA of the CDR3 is TGTGCCAGCAGGCGTCCAGGGGGGGAGCTGTTTTTT. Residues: CASRRPGGELFF.

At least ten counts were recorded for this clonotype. The CDR3 spells CAILQGYQETQYF. In DNA form, the CDR3 reads TGTGCCATCTTACAGGGGTACCAAGAGACCCAGTACTTC. V usage is TRBV12-3 or TRBV12-4 and J usage is TRBJ2-5, with 7 nucleotides matching TRBD1. The CDR3 has 13 residues. The V segment lost 10 bases and the J segment 0 bases; nucleotides outside the gene matches: 5.

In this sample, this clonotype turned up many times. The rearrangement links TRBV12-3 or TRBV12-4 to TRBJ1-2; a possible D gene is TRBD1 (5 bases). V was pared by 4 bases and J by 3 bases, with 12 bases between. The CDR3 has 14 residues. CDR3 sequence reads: CASSSAGNYYGYTF. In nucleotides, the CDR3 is TGTGCCAGCAGTTCTGCAGGGAATTACTATGGCTACACCTTC.

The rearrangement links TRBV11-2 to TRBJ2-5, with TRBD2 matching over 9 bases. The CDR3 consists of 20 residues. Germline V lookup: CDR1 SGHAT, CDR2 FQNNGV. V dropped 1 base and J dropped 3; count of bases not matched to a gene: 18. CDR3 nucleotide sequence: TGTGCCAGCAGCTTAGTCCCCGGGACTAGCCGGGAAATAGGGGAAGAGACCCAGTACTTC. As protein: CASSLVPGTSREIGEETQYF.

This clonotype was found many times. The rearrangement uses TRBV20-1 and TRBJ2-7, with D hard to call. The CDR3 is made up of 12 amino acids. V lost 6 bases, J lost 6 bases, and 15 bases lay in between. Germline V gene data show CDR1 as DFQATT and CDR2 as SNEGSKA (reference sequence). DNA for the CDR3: TGCAGTGCCTCGACCCTTTCTCGCGAGCAGTACTTC. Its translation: CSASTLSREQYF.

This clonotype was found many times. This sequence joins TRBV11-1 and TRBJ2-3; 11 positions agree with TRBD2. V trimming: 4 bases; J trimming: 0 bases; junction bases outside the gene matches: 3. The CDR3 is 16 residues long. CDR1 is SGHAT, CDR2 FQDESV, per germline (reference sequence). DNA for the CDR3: TGTGCCAGCAGCTGGGGACTAGCGGATAGCACAGATACGCAGTATTTT. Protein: CASSWGLADSTDTQYF.

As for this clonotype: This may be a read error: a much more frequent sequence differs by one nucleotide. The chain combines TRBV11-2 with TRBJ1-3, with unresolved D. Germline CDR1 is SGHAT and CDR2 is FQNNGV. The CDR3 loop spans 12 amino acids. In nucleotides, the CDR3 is TGTGCCAGCACTATCTCTGGAAACACCATACATTTT. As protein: CASTISGNTIHF. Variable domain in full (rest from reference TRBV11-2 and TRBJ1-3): EAGVAQSPRYKIIEKRQSVAFWCNPISGHATLYWYQQILGQGPKLLIQFQNNGVVDDSQLPKDRFSAERLKGVDSTLKIQPAKLEDSAVYLCASTISGNTIHFGEGSWLTVV.

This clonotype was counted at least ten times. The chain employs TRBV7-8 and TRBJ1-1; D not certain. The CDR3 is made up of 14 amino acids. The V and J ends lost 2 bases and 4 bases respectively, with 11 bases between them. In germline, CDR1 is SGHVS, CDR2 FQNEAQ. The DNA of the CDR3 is TGTGCCAGCAGCTTAAGCGGGCCAGCCACTGAAGCTTTCTTT. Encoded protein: CASSLSGPATEAFF.

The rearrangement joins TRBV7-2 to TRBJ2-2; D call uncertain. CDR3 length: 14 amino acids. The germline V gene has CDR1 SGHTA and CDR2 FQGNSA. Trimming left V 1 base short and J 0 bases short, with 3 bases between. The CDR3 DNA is TGTGCCAGCAGCTTAGTAACGAACACCGGGGAGCTGTTTTTT. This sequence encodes CASSLVTNTGELFF.

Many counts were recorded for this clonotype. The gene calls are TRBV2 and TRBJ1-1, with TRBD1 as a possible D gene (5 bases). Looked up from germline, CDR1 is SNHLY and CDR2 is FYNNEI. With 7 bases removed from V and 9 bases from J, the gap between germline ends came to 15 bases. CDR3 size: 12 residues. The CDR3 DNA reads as TGTGCCAGCACCCCGCCCGCAGGGCAAGCTTTCTTT. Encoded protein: CASTPPAGQAFF. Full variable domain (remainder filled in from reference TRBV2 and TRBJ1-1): EPEVTQTPSHQVTQMGQEVILRCVPISNHLYFYWYRQILGQKVEFLVSFYNNEISEKSEIFDDQFSVERPDGSNFTLKIRSTKLEDSAMYFCASTPPAGQAFFGQGTRLTVV.

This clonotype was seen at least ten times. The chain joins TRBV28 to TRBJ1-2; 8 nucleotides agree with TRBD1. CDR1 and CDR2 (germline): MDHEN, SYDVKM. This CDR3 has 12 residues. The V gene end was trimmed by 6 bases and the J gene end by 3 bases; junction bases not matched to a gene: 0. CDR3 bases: TGTGCCAGCAGGGACAGGGACTATGGCTACACCTTC. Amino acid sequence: CASRDRDYGYTF.

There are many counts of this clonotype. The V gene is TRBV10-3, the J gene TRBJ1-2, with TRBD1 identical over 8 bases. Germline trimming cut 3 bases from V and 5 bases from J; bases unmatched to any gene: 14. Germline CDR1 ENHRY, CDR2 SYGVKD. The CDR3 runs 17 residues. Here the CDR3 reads CAISESRQGPYRYGYTF. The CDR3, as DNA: TGTGCCATCAGTGAATCCAGACAGGGGCCTTATCGGTATGGCTACACCTTC.

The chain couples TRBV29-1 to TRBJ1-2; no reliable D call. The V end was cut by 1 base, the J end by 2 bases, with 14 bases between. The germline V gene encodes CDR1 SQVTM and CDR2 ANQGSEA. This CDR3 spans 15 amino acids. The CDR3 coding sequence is TGCAGCGTTGAAGTTAGTCTTCTTGGGAACTATGGCTACACCTTC. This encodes CSVEVSLLGNYGYTF.

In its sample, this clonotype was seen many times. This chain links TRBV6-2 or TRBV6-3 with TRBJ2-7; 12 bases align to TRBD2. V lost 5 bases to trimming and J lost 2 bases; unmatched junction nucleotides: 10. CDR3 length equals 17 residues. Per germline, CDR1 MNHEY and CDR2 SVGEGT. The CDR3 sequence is CASSSLGLAGIAYEQYF. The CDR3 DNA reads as TGTGCCAGCAGTAGCCTCGGACTAGCGGGGATTGCCTACGAGCAGTACTTC.

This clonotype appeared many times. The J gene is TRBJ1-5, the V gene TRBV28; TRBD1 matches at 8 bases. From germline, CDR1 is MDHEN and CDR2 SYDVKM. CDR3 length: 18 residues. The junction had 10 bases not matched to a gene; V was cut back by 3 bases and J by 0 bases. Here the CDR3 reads CASSFPHYRGISNQPQHF. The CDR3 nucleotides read TGTGCCAGCAGTTTCCCCCATTACAGGGGGATTAGCAATCAGCCCCAGCATTTT.

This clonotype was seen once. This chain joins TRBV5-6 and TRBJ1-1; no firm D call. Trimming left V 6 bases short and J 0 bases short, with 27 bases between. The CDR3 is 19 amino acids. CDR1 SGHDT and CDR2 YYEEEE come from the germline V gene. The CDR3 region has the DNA TGTGCCAGCATCACCCTCCAAGGAACAGCGGGTGACTTGAACACTGAAGCTTTCTTT. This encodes CASITLQGTAGDLNTEAFF.

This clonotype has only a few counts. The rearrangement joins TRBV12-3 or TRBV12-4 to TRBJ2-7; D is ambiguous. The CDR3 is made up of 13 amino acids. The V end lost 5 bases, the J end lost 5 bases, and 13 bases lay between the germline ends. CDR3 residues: CASSHLRTDEQYF. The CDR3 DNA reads TGTGCCAGCAGTCACCTCCGGACCGACGAGCAGTACTTC.

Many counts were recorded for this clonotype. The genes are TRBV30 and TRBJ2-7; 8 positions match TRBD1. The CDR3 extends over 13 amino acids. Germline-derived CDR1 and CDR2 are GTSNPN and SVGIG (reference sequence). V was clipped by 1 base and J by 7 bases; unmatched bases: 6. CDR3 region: CAWSATGVEEQYF. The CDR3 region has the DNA TGTGCCTGGAGTGCGACAGGGGTGGAAGAGCAGTACTTC.

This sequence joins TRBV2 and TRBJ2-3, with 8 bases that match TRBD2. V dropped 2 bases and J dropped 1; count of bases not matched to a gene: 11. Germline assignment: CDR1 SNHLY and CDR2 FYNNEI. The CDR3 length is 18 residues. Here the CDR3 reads CASSERAGALRGTDTQYF. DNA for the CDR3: TGTGCCAGCAGTGAAAGAGCGGGGGCTCTCCGGGGCACAGATACGCAGTATTTT.

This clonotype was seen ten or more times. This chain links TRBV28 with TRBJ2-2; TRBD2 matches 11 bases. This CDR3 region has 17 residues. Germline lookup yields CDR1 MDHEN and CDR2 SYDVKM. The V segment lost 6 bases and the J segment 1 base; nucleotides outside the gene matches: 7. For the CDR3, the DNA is TGTGCCAGCAGCTACCCGGGACTAGCGGAGAACACCGGGGAGCTGTTTTTT. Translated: CASSYPGLAENTGELFF.

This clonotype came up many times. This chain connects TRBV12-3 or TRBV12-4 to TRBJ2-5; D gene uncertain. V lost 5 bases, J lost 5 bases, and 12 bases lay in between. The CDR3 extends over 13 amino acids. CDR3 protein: CASSTPPAETQYF. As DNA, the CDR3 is TGTGCCAGCAGTACCCCCCCGGCGGAGACCCAGTACTTC.

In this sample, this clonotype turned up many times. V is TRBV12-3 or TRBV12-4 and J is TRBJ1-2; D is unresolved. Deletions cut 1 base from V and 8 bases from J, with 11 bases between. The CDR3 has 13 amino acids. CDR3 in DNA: TGTGCCAGCAGTTTAGGAAGTCTTAAGGGCTACACCTTC. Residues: CASSLGSLKGYTF.

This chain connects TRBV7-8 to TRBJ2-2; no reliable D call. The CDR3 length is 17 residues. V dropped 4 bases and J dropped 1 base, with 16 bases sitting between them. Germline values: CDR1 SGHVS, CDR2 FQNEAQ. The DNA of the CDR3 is TGTGCCAGCAGCTCGCCGCCCCAAGCAAGGAACACCGGGGAGCTGTTTTTT. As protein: CASSSPPQARNTGELFF. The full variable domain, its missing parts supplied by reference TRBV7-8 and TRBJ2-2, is GAGVSQSPRYKVAKRGQDVALRCDPISGHVSLFWYQQALGQGPEFLTYFQNEAQLDKSGLPSDRFFAERPEGSVSTLKIQRTQQEDSAVYLCASSSPPQARNTGELFFGEGSRLTVL.